The T cell receptor beta chain under discussion was sequenced for a study of tumor and adjacent non-tumor tissue in lung cancer. Study overall: Some 4.2 million productive TCRbeta reads were obtained per sample on average.

The template was RNA from unsorted bulk tissue. The normal lung tissue was taken more than 3 cm from the tumor edge. Donors were chemotherapy-naive, newly diagnosed lung cancer surgical patients in China, August–late 2014. This CDR3 contains 14 residues. V lost 1 base and J lost 14, with 21 bases in between. Germline values: CDR1 SGHKS, CDR2 YYEKEE (reference sequence). Three rounds of nested PCR, following a modified ARM-PCR protocol, produced the TCRbeta library. TCRdb reprocessed the multiplex PCR reads via MiXCR and lists one record per CDR3 protein. The table has some 97,000 distinct CDR3 sequences, approximately 65% seen once.

This rearrangement joins TRBV5-5 to TRBJ1-1; no reliable D call. This clonotype originated in a man aged 30 to 45 with non-small cell lung cancer. Sequencing input: distant non-tumor lung tissue. Here the CDR3 DNA reads TGTGCCAGCAGCTTGATAGACATGAACACTGACGCCTTCTTT. Amino acids: CASSLIDMNTDAFF.